This passage covers 9 T cell receptor beta chains from one sample sequenced in a study of shared clonotypes between healthy human individuals (dated by TCRdb to the early 2020s). The protocol used for the library was the immunoSEQ multiplex PCR assay. TCRdb stores this immuneACCESS table with in-frame sequences only. Part of the clones is absent; in the studies checked, under half of the shortfall reflects unresolved V genes, and no reason is known for the rest. This sample lists 650,000 to 750,000 clones; more than 70% were detected once. In total, the top ten clones hold 1.8% of the sample. The source material was memory CD4+ T cells sorted from blood. Explained via the paper, the cell subset or site label denotes: CD45RA-negative fraction. Every receptor here comes from a woman in her 30s in good health.

J is TRBJ1-6 and V is TRBV28, with D possibly matching TRBD1 (6 bases). CDR3 length: 15 residues. Germline V lookup: CDR1 MDHEN, CDR2 SYDVKM. Trimming shortened V by 3 bases and J by 6 bases, and 12 bases separated the two germline ends. The CDR3 nucleotides are TGTGCCAGCAGTTTGACAGGACGGATTAATTCACCCCTCCACTTT. As protein: CASSLTGRINSPLHF.

V and J are TRBV18 and TRBJ2-3, with D possibly being TRBD1 (5 bases). Germline V gene data show CDR1 as KGHSH and CDR2 as LQKENI. The CDR3 extends over 17 amino acids. V gave up 3 bases and J gave up 7 bases, with 23 bases separating them. The CDR3 reads CASSPAHNRGQTYTQYF. In DNA, the CDR3 is TGTGCCAGCTCACCGGCTCATAATAGGGGTCAAACGTATACGCAGTATTTT.

The genes are TRBV28 and TRBJ1-1; 8 bases agree with TRBD1. Germline-derived CDR1 and CDR2 are MDHEN and SYDVKM. This CDR3 is 15 amino acids long. The trim removed 6 bases at V and 5 bases at J, leaving 11 bases unmatched. The CDR3 loop is CASRDETGARTEAFF. The CDR3 coding sequence is TGTGCCAGCAGGGACGAGACAGGGGCGAGGACTGAAGCTTTCTTT. The variable domain in full, completed from reference TRBV28 and TRBJ1-1, reads DVKVTQSSRYLVKRTGEKVFLECVQDMDHENMFWYRQDPGLGLRLIYFSYDVKMKEKGDIPEGYSVSREKKERFSLILESASTNQTSMYLCASRDETGARTEAFFGQGTRLTVV.

CDR3 coding DNA: TGTGCCAGCAGCCTGACAGGGTCGGGTGAAAAACTGTTTTTT. This translates into CASSLTGSGEKLFF. This sequence joins TRBV6-1 and TRBJ1-4; 7 bases are shared with TRBD1. The CDR3 totals 14 residues. J was trimmed by 7 bases and V by 6 bases; bases with no gene match: 8. Looked up from germline, CDR1 is MNHNS and CDR2 is SASEGT.

J is TRBJ2-7 and V is TRBV2, with 8 bases lining up with TRBD1. The CDR3 spans 15 residues. Germline V gene lookup returns CDR1 SNHLY and CDR2 FYNNEI. V lost 1 base, J lost 0 bases, and 2 bases stayed unmatched. For the CDR3, the DNA is TGTGCCAGCAGTGAAGTAGACAGGGGCTCCTACGAGCAGTACTTC. It codes for CASSEVDRGSYEQYF.

Here the CDR3 reads CASSLTAASSYNEQFF. CDR3 bases: TGTGCCAGCAGTTTAACTGCAGCGAGCTCCTACAATGAGCAGTTCTTC. This chain links TRBV27 with TRBJ2-1; no clear D. Trimming removed 2 bases from V and 0 bases from J, with 11 bases in between. This CDR3 comprises 16 residues. Germline loops: CDR1 MNHEY, CDR2 SMNVEV (reference sequence).

This chain connects TRBV5-1 to TRBJ1-3; 7 nucleotides match TRBD1. Trimming at V came to 5 bases and at J to 4 bases, leaving 6 bases not matched to a gene. Germline CDR1 and CDR2: SGHRS and YFSETQ. The CDR3 runs 14 residues. CDR3 region: CASREGARGNTIYF. The CDR3 coding sequence is TGCGCCAGCAGAGAGGGGGCGCGAGGAAACACCATATATTTT.

The V gene is TRBV21-1, the J gene TRBJ2-7; TRBD2 is the table's D call, not checked against the DNA. TRBV21-1 is an annotated pseudogene. The CDR3 consists of 17 residues. CDR3 nucleotides: TGTGCCATCTTAGCAGGGGTTGGGCTAGCGGACGTGAACGAGCAGTACTTC. It yields the protein CAILAGVGLADVNEQYF.

The V call is TRBV6-1, the J call TRBJ2-7; 7 positions match TRBD1. The germline V gene encodes CDR1 MNHNS and CDR2 SASEGT. V was clipped by 4 bases and J by 4 bases; unmatched bases: 13. The CDR3 runs to 16 residues. For the CDR3, the DNA is TGTGCCAGCAGTGGCTTCGGAGGACAGGTGAGGTACGAGCAGTACTTC. Translation gives CASSGFGGQVRYEQYF.